This T cell receptor beta chain appears in the sequencing data of a study of cytomegalovirus exposure and HLA in healthy donors. Study-level findings and limits: Apparent HLA restriction characterized most CMV-associated TCR beta chains in a later analysis. Association with HLA alleles at 0.05 false discovery rate was found for some 18,000 TCR beta sequences in a later analysis. The investigators catalogued 150 or so TCR beta chains as cytomegalovirus-associated.

As concerns this clone: No antigen is known for it.

Germline CDR1 reads LNHDA; CDR2 reads SQIVND (reference sequence). The germline V and J ends were trimmed by 3 bases and 1 base, with 6 bases remaining between them. The CDR3 runs to 14 residues. The donors were healthy bone marrow donors. Amplification used 60 Vbeta primers and 13 Jbeta primers. Only in-frame clones appear in the TCRdb table, and some are missing; sequencing was by immunoSEQ multiplex PCR. The sample yields some 120,000 clones, 73% seen once. V and J are TRBV19 and TRBJ2-2, with a possible D match to TRBD2 (5 bases). Sequenced: PBMCs. This clonotype was obtained from a woman aged 40 to 50 in good health and CMV-seronegative. CDR3 sequence (DNA): TGTGCCAGTAGTATTGGAGGGAACACCGGGGAGCTGTTTTTT. Amino acids: CASSIGGNTGELFF.